This TCR beta chain stems from a study of T cells in Graves' hyperthyroidism and ophthalmopathy. Study in general: Peripheral blood was obtained at initial diagnosis, preceding any treatment.

V trimming: 6 bases; J trimming: 8 bases; junction bases outside the gene matches: 7. CDR1 MNHNS and CDR2 SASEGT come from the germline V gene. The CDR3 has 14 residues. RNA transcripts served as the template for amplifying TCR beta CDR3 regions. Using the HTBI primer set, a first-round RT-PCR was run on the TCR CDR3. TCRdb reanalysed the multiplex PCR reads using MiXCR and keeps one entry per CDR3 protein. Of fewer than 500,000 distinct CDR3 sequences listed, approximately 13% are singletons. Thyroid ultrasound and orbital computed tomography, with clinical symptoms and serum thyroxine and TRAb, informed diagnoses.

The TCR originated in a man younger than 40 with Graves' hyperthyroidism that later progressed to Graves' ophthalmopathy. Sequenced sample: blood. This chain links TRBV6-1 with TRBJ1-6; TRBD1 agrees at 7 bases. The CDR3 DNA follows: TGTGCCAGCAGGCCTGGACAGGCCGATTCACCCCTCCACTTT. Translated: CASRPGQADSPLHF.